Listed below are T cell receptor beta chains from one sample, sequenced in a study of blood T cell repertoires in COVID-19. The method was immunoSEQ multiplex PCR; TCRdb's version includes in-frame clones alone and lacks a portion of them. The table includes more than 95,000 clones, about 79% detected once. The specimen was peripheral blood. The receptor source for this set is a man in his forties with active or convalescent COVID-19. Each CDR3 is given without its conserved first and last residue. Clone size is stated in some rows and not others, as once, few, many or a class when expanded.

TRBV6-4	TRBJ2-2	-	ASSVTATGELF
TRBV9	TRBJ2-3	few	ASSPGGSSTDTQY
TRBV7-2	TRBJ2-1	-	ASSLRLGSAYNEQF
TRBV30	TRBJ2-1	-	AWSIRLAGGEQF
TRBV5-4	TRBJ2-1	-	ASSLARDSRNEQF
TRBV12-3/TRBV12-4	TRBJ1-5	-	ASSPGNQPQH
TRBV6-5	TRBJ1-5	-	ASSYRRVNQPQH
TRBV5-1	TRBJ1-1	once	ASSQNQGQGAEAF
TRBV2	TRBJ1-2	-	ASREWGQGLGGYT
TRBV5-1	TRBJ2-1	-	ASSFQGAGGPYNEQF
TRBV30	TRBJ1-2	once	AWSGTGEGYT
TRBV12-5	TRBJ2-3	-	ASGLRDTQY
TRBV27	TRBJ2-1	-	ASSHRLVGQGVLHNEQF
TRBV30	TRBJ1-3	few	AWRTTGNSGNTIY
TRBV4-3	TRBJ1-1	-	ASSPKERVTEAF
TRBV28	TRBJ1-3	-	ASRPGTVGGNTIY
TRBV28	TRBJ1-5	-	ASRAYSNQPQH
TRBV28	TRBJ1-5	-	ASQGAYQPQH
TRBV12-5	TRBJ2-7	-	ASGPGTSGGAHEQY
TRBV5-1	TRBJ2-7	-	ASSRDSYEQY
TRBV28	TRBJ1-6	-	ASSALDRDSPLH
TRBV6-5	TRBJ1-6	few	ASRTDRRTPLH
TRBV2	TRBJ1-2	-	ASSEGRGNGYT
TRBV5-4	TRBJ2-3	-	ASSIEASAQY
TRBV5-1	TRBJ1-4	-	ASSLPGGATNEKLF
TRBV4-1	TRBJ1-5	-	ASSQTDRAYSNQPQH
TRBV10-3	TRBJ2-1	-	AISTGHDNDQF
TRBV7-9	TRBJ1-2	few	ASSLGQGVSGGYT
TRBV5-5	TRBJ2-2	few	ASSLISTSGANTGELF
TRBV5-4	TRBJ1-3	-	ASSSFGATGDTIY
TRBV5-1	TRBJ1-3	-	ASSPQQAGNTIY
TRBV2	TRBJ2-7	-	ASSGVQAAYEQY
TRBV24-1	TRBJ1-5	-	ATSAQGSNQPQH
TRBV6-6	TRBJ1-4	-	ASSRTAGTGGGNEKLF
TRBV6-1	TRBJ1-2	-	ASSEAARTGLPR
TRBV5-1	TRBJ2-7	-	ASSLSARPTTYEQY
TRBV30	TRBJ2-3	-	AISGLTDTQY
TRBV15	TRBJ1-5	-	ATSRGTNQPQH
TRBV28	TRBJ1-2	-	ASSPGQGYGYT
TRBV11-3	TRBJ1-4	-	ASSLQAGEGEKLF
TRBV30	TRBJ1-6	-	AWSVLKQGRSPLH
TRBV2	TRBJ1-2	once	ASRGSNYGYT
TRBV4-1	TRBJ1-1	-	ASSRGGLVPNTEAF
TRBV5-4	TRBJ2-1	-	ASSSVVLGSEQF
TRBV6-5	TRBJ1-6	-	ASSRDRDSPLH
TRBV18	TRBJ2-2	-	ASSQGPGSNTGELF
TRBV5-5	TRBJ2-7	many	ASSRDRGREQY
TRBV6-5	TRBJ1-2	-	ASSQSALYGYT
TRBV28	TRBJ1-3	-	ASTPWQRSGNTIY
TRBV9	TRBJ1-4	few	ASSVSSGIAEKLF
TRBV7-2	TRBJ2-3	-	ASSLVRFLMAGGADTQY
TRBV19	TRBJ2-7	-	ASSSVGGPTYEQY
TRBV7-7	TRBJ2-5	-	ASSPGLQETQY
TRBV6-5	TRBJ2-2	-	ASSRSVGELF